The source of this TCR beta chain is a study of vaccination and CD4 T cells after COVID-19. Study summary: Convalescents were six males and four females, two of them Hispanic.

An Oncomine TCR Beta short-read assay was used to sequence the DNA from cultured CD4+ T cells. TCRdb fed the PCR reads into MiXCR, producing one record per CDR3 protein. This table has approximately 7,700 distinct CDR3 sequences, about three fifths appearing once. This sample's treatment: roughly 10-day PBMC culture with coronavirus spike peptide pools or control peptides (ViraFEST assay). Gathered ahead of the COVID-19 pandemic (2011-2018) were the CD4+ T cells of the unexposed donor. The V end lost 4 bases, the J end lost 2 bases, and 9 bases lay between the germline ends. Germline CDR1 reads DFQATT; CDR2 reads SNEGSKA (reference sequence). This CDR3 is 12 amino acids long. Worth noting for this clonotype: Its antigen is as yet unknown.

The TCR was taken from a human donor in good health. Sequencing input: CD4+ T cells from blood, cultured in vitro. The J gene is TRBJ2-7, the V gene TRBV20-1; D is perhaps TRBD1 (6 bases). The CDR3 reads CSAMTGAYEQYF. The DNA for the CDR3 is TGCAGTGCTATGACAGGCGCCTACGAGCAGTACTTC.